This T cell receptor beta chain was identified during a study of cytomegalovirus exposure and HLA in healthy donors. Overall study results and limits: TCR association rates varied by HLA locus in a later analysis, with DRB1 highest and HLA-C lowest. The HLA-A and HLA-B alleles of most subjects were reportedly predicted accurately from TCR beta sequences. Later analysis associated a missense DCLRE1C variant with TCR beta V- and J-gene trimming.

As concerns this clone: Its matching antigen is unknown.

The CDR3 has 15 amino acids. Germline V CDR1 and CDR2: SGDLS, YYNGEE. Deletions cut 3 bases from V and 0 bases from J, with 10 bases between. The PCR was carried out with 60 Vbeta primers and 13 Jbeta primers. The assay was immunoSEQ multiplex PCR, and TCRdb's table has in-frame clones only and misses some. Of some 120,000 clones listed, roughly 85% are singletons. Specimen: PBMCs. The genes are TRBV9 and TRBJ1-3, with D unclear. The sequence was collected from a woman younger than 45 in good health and CMV-seropositive. As DNA, the CDR3 is TGTGCCAGCAGCGCCGCGGGTGCCTCTGGAAACACCATATATTTT. Protein product: CASSAAGASGNTIYF.